Shown below are 5 T cell receptor beta chains from a single sample sequenced in a study of T-cell reconstitution after alpha-beta-depleted transplantation in children. Preparation of the TCRbeta library was carried out with unique molecular identifiers. In TCRdb, the PCR reads were re-called with MiXCR into one record per CDR3 protein. The sample has about 110,000 distinct CDR3 sequences; about 9.4% are singletons. The specimen comprised PBMCs from the stem cell graft donor, sampled from the stem cell graft. The receptors come from a human donor who donated a stem cell graft to a child with acute lymphoblastic leukemia.

This clonotype was recorded at least ten times. The chain couples TRBV29-1 to TRBJ2-7; 10 bases fit TRBD1. Per germline, CDR1 SQVTM and CDR2 ANQGSEA. V lost 6 bases to trimming and J lost 3 bases; unmatched junction nucleotides: 5. The CDR3 length is 13 residues. CDR3 residues: CSVAGTGDYEQYF. As DNA, the CDR3 is TGCAGCGTGGCCGGGACAGGGGACTACGAGCAGTACTTC.

This clonotype showed up many times. V gene TRBV2 combines with J gene TRBJ2-2, with 8 bases matching TRBD2. The germline gives CDR1 SNHLY, CDR2 FYNNEI. This CDR3 has 15 residues. V lost 5 bases to trimming and J lost 5 bases; unmatched junction nucleotides: 7. CDR3 nucleotide sequence: TGTGCCAGCAGTTTCCAGCGGGGGTTAACCGGGGAGCTGTTTTTT. Translation gives CASSFQRGLTGELFF.

The rearrangement joins TRBV7-3 to TRBJ2-1; TRBD1 agrees at 7 bases. CDR3 length: 15 residues. Germline CDR1 and CDR2: SGHTA and FQGTGA. V gave up 5 bases and J gave up 9 bases; unmatched junction bases: 13. CDR3 region: CASSGSRAPGGEQFF. In DNA form, the CDR3 reads TGTGCCAGCAGCGGAAGCAGAGCGCCAGGGGGTGAGCAGTTCTTC.

This clonotype was detected many times. This chain links TRBV12-3 or TRBV12-4 with TRBJ2-6; D perhaps matches TRBD1 (6 bases). V was clipped by 2 bases and J by 2 bases, with 16 bases between them. This CDR3 spans 18 amino acids. CDR3 sequence reads: CASSLNLRGWAGANVLTF. CDR3 DNA sequence: TGTGCCAGCAGTTTAAATTTGAGGGGGTGGGCTGGGGCCAACGTCCTGACTTTC.

The sample holds many counts of this clonotype. This rearrangement joins TRBV5-1 to TRBJ2-5; possibly TRBD1 for D (6 bases). The CDR3 sequence is 14 residues long. Deletions cut 4 bases from V and 4 bases from J, with 14 bases between. Germline V gene data show CDR1 as SGHRS and CDR2 as YFSETQ. The CDR3 DNA reads as TGCGCCAGCAGCCCAACCACAGGGTTAGAGACCCAGTACTTC. Residues: CASSPTTGLETQYF. The full variable domain, in which reference TRBV5-1 and TRBJ2-5 provide the parts outside the CDR3, is KAGVTQTPRYLIKTRGQQVTLSCSPISGHRSVSWYQQTPGQGLQFLFEYFSETQRNKGNFPGRFSGRQFSNSRSEMNVSTLELGDSALYLCASSPTTGLETQYFGPGTRLLVL.